The 13 T cell receptor beta chains below all came from one sample that was sequenced in a study of T cells after yellow fever vaccination. From the 5' RACE reads, TCRdb called clonotypes with MiXCR, one entry per CDR3 protein. Here the sample spans 200,000 to 250,000 distinct CDR3 sequences, about 3% being singletons. The sample was CD4+ T cells sorted from PBMCs, taken 10 days after the yellow fever booster vaccination. Receptors were obtained from a man between 18 and 35 years old who received the YFV17D yellow fever vaccine.

The V and J genes are TRBV29-1 and TRBJ1-1, with a weak D call TRBD1 (5 bases). V lost 5 bases to trimming and J lost 1 base, with 8 bases between them. CDR1 is SQVTM and CDR2 is ANQGSEA in the germline V gene. This CDR3 region has 12 residues. CDR3 sequence: CSVYGGNTEAFF. The CDR3 region has the DNA TGCAGCGTTTATGGGGGGAACACTGAAGCTTTCTTT. Variable domain in full (rest from reference TRBV29-1 and TRBJ1-1): SAVISQKPSRDICQRGTSLTIQCQVDSQVTMMFWYRQQPGQSLTLIATANQGSEATYESGFVIDKFPISRPNLTFSTLTVSNMSPEDSSIYLCSVYGGNTEAFFGQGTRLTVV.

V and J are TRBV28 and TRBJ2-7; D gene ambiguous. Trimming took off 2 bases at V and 5 bases at J, with 10 bases between the two ends. The germline gives CDR1 MDHEN, CDR2 SYDVKM. The CDR3 runs 13 residues. The CDR3 DNA is TGTGCCAGCAGTTTAACCTGGGCCCACGAGCAGTACGTC. It is translated as CASSLTWAHEQYV.

The V call is TRBV5-1, the J call TRBJ2-6; 9 nucleotides match TRBD1. The V and J ends lost 9 bases and 0 bases, in that order; junction bases with no gene match: 10. Germline assignment: CDR1 SGHRS and CDR2 YFSETQ. The length of the CDR3 is 17 residues. CDR3: CANQDRGPFSGANVLTF. The DNA for the CDR3 is TGCGCCAACCAGGACAGGGGCCCTTTCTCTGGGGCCAACGTCCTGACTTTC.

The chain joins TRBV6-5 to TRBJ1-4; tentative D call: TRBD1 (6 bases). The CDR3 loop spans 14 amino acids. The V gene's germline CDR1 is MNHEY and CDR2 SVGAGI. With 2 bases removed from V and 8 bases from J, the gap between germline ends came to 12 bases. Here the CDR3 reads CASSYTERGEKLFF. CDR3 nucleotides: TGTGCCAGCAGTTACACCGAAAGGGGGGAAAAACTGTTTTTT.

This clonotype was seen at least ten times. V usage is TRBV29-1 and J usage is TRBJ1-4; D perhaps matches TRBD1 (6 bases). V lost 7 bases to trimming and J lost 8 bases, with 11 bases between them. The CDR3 is made up of 11 amino acids. Germline CDR1 reads SQVTM; CDR2 reads ANQGSEA. The CDR3 spells CSGGGEEKLFF. The CDR3 bases are TGCAGCGGAGGGGGAGAGGAAAAACTGTTTTTT.

This clonotype was picked up many times. V gene TRBV7-2 combines with J gene TRBJ2-1; 7 bases map to TRBD2. This CDR3 spans 15 amino acids. Germline V gene lookup returns CDR1 SGHTA and CDR2 FQGNSA. Trimming took 5 bases from V and 5 from J; bases not matched to a gene: 9. The CDR3 DNA is TGTGCCAGCAGCGAAACCGGGACTACCAACAATGAGCAGTTCTTC. As protein: CASSETGTTNNEQFF.

This clonotype was seen at least ten times. The chain recombines TRBV7-2 with TRBJ2-3; possibly TRBD1 for D (5 bases). V lost 3 bases to trimming and J lost 5 bases, with 12 bases between them. Looked up from germline, CDR1 is SGHTA and CDR2 is FQGNSA. This CDR3 is built from 14 residues. The CDR3 reads CASSFRAREDTQYF. CDR3 DNA: TGTGCCAGCAGCTTCAGGGCCAGGGAAGATACGCAGTATTTT.

The genes are TRBV7-9 and TRBJ1-2; TRBD1 might be the D (5 bases). The CDR3 covers 14 residues. Per germline, CDR1 SEHNR and CDR2 FQNEAQ (reference sequence). Trimming took 8 bases from V and 3 from J, leaving 16 bases between them. The CDR3 loop is CASLRGGTDYGYTF. For the CDR3, the DNA is TGTGCCAGCCTCCGCGGGGGGACTGACTATGGCTACACCTTC.

Ten or more counts support this clonotype. This chain links TRBV29-1 with TRBJ2-5; D is undetermined. The length of the CDR3 is 13 residues. The V end lost 4 bases, the J end lost 2 bases, and 11 bases lay between the germline ends. From germline, CDR1 is SQVTM and CDR2 ANQGSEA. CDR3 in amino acids: CSVAKNIQETQYF. CDR3 nucleotide sequence: TGCAGCGTTGCCAAAAATATACAAGAGACCCAGTACTTC.

This chain links TRBV12-3 or TRBV12-4 with TRBJ1-2; D might be TRBD1 (5 bases). Trimming stripped 6 bases from V and 4 bases from J, with 15 bases between. This CDR3 comprises 14 residues. CDR3 loop: CASSRTDGGYGYTF. CDR3 bases: TGTGCCAGCAGCCGAACGGACGGGGGCTATGGCTACACCTTC.

This clonotype has a handful of counts. This chain joins TRBV7-8 and TRBJ2-2, with 8 nucleotides matching TRBD1. The V gene end was trimmed by 1 base and the J gene end by 1 base; junction bases not matched to a gene: 2. Germline values: CDR1 SGHVS, CDR2 FQNEAQ. This CDR3 region has 16 residues. This CDR3 reads CASSLGGQGNTGELFF. CDR3 bases: TGTGCCAGCAGCTTAGGCGGACAGGGGAACACCGGGGAGCTGTTTTTT.

This clonotype has a count of ten or more. DNA of the CDR3: TGTGCCAGCAGCCAGCTAGCGGGGGTCGCAGATACGCAGTATTTT. Its translation: CASSQLAGVADTQYF. The chain links TRBV14 to TRBJ2-3; TRBD2 aligns across 10 bases. CDR1 is SGHDN and CDR2 is FVKESK in the germline V gene. The CDR3 covers 15 residues. Trimming removed 3 bases from V and 4 bases from J; junction bases left unmatched: 4. The whole variable domain, remainder taken from reference TRBV14 and TRBJ2-3, is EAGVTQFPSHSVIEKGQTVTLRCDPISGHDNLYWYRRVMGKEIKFLLHFVKESKQDESGMPNNRFLAERTGGTYSTLKVQPAELEDSGVYFCASSQLAGVADTQYFGPGTRLTVL.

The rearrangement uses TRBV2 and TRBJ1-5, with 9 bases that match TRBD1. CDR3 length equals 15 residues. V gave up 4 bases and J gave up 4 bases; unmatched junction bases: 5. The germline V gene encodes CDR1 SNHLY and CDR2 FYNNEI. This chain's CDR3 is CASSGDRVGNQPQHF. Here the CDR3 DNA reads TGTGCCAGCAGTGGGGACAGGGTGGGGAATCAGCCCCAGCATTTT.